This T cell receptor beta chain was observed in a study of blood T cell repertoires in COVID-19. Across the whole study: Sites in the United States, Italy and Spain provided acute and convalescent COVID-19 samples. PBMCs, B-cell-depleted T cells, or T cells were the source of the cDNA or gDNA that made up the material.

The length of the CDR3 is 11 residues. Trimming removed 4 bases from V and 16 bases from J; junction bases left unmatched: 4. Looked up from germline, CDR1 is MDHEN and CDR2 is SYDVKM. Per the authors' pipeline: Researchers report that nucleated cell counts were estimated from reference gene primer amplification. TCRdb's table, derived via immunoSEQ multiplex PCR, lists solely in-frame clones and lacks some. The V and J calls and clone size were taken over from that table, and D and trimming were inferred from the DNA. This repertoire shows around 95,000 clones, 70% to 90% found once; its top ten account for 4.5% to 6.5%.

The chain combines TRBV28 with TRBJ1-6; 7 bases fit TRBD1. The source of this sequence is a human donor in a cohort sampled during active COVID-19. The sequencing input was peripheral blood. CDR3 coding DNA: TGTGCCAGCAGTTCACCGGGACAGCTCCACTTT. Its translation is CASSSPGQLHF.